Presented here are 24 T cell receptor beta chains from one specimen sequenced in a study of T cell responses to AZD1222 COVID-19 vaccine. Sequenced by immunoSEQ multiplex PCR; TCRdb stores in-frame clones only, minus some. This sample has 120,000 to 150,000 clones, with about 87% found just once. Source: peripheral blood, taken on day 0 of MenACWY control vaccination. These receptors were obtained from an adult in good health.

Turning to this clone: One base away lies a much larger clone, so this may be a sequencing read error. The J gene is TRBJ2-5, the V gene TRBV11-3, with unresolved D. V lost 3 bases and J 1 base, leaving 0 bases between the germline ends. The CDR3 runs to 11 residues. The germline CDR1 and CDR2 sequences are SGHNT and YENEEA. CDR3 residues: CASSFQETQYF. Here the CDR3 DNA reads TGTGCCAGCAGCTTCCAAGAGACCCAGTACTTC.

The V and J genes are TRBV27 and TRBJ2-7; D unclear. Trimming cost V 3 bases and J 3 bases, with 12 bases left between them. This CDR3 is 14 amino acids long. Germline lookup yields CDR1 MNHEY and CDR2 SMNVEV (reference sequence). The CDR3 loop is CASSFSRYYYEQYF. CDR3 in DNA: TGTGCCAGCAGTTTTTCTAGATACTACTACGAGCAGTACTTC.

This clone was seen a single time. The chain employs TRBV6-2 or TRBV6-3 and TRBJ1-5, with TRBD1 matching 9 bases. With 0 bases clipped from V and 7 bases from J, the junction kept 10 bases outside the gene matches. This CDR3 is 17 amino acids long. Germline V lookup: CDR1 MNHEY, CDR2 SVGEGT. In nucleotides, the CDR3 is TGTGCCAGCAGTTACTCCGATCCGGGACAGGGTGTCCAGCCCCAGCATTTT. It encodes CASSYSDPGQGVQPQHF.

V and J are TRBV20-1 and TRBJ1-1, with a weak D call TRBD1 (5 bases). The CDR3 totals 13 residues. Germline CDR1 and CDR2: DFQATT and SNEGSKA (reference sequence). V lost 3 bases, J lost 1 base, and 9 bases lay in between. The CDR3 bases are TGCAGTGCTAGTCGGGGCCAGAACACTGAAGCTTTCTTT. Its translation is CSASRGQNTEAFF.

The J gene is TRBJ2-5, the V gene TRBV24-1; the match to TRBD1 covers 8 bases. Germline-derived CDR1 and CDR2 are KGHDR and SFDVKD. This CDR3 is built from 18 residues. V lost 4 bases to trimming and J lost 0 bases; unmatched junction nucleotides: 12. The CDR3 reads CATSDSRGRTGNQETQYF. For the CDR3, the DNA is TGTGCCACCAGTGACTCGAGAGGGCGGACAGGGAACCAAGAGACCCAGTACTTC.

This chain links TRBV10-3 with TRBJ1-3; 8 bases match TRBD1. CDR1 is ENHRY, CDR2 SYGVKD, per germline. With V trimmed by 6 bases and J by 2 bases, 9 bases remained unmatched. This CDR3 region has 16 residues. CDR3 sequence: CAIRGRQGIAGNTIYF. CDR3 bases: TGTGCCATCAGGGGAAGACAGGGGATCGCTGGAAACACCATATATTTT.

The rearrangement uses TRBV4-1 and TRBJ1-1; 7 bases align to TRBD1. V gave up 4 bases and J gave up 0 bases; unmatched junction bases: 2. From germline, CDR1 is MGHRA and CDR2 YSYEKL. This CDR3 contains 14 residues. CDR3 DNA sequence: TGCGCCAGCAGCCCCGGACAGGTGAACACTGAAGCTTTCTTT. Amino acids: CASSPGQVNTEAFF.

The chain links TRBV2 to TRBJ2-7, with D unclear. V shed 8 bases and J shed 3 bases, with 5 bases lying between them. Germline CDR1 and CDR2: SNHLY and FYNNEI. This CDR3 region has 10 residues. CDR3 DNA sequence: TGTGCCAGCGGGAACTACGAGCAGTACTTC. It specifies CASGNYEQYF. The full variable domain, with the rest looked up from reference TRBV2 and TRBJ2-7, is EPEVTQTPSHQVTQMGQEVILRCVPISNHLYFYWYRQILGQKVEFLVSFYNNEISEKSEIFDDQFSVERPDGSNFTLKIRSTKLEDSAMYFCASGNYEQYFGPGTRLTVT.

This chain joins TRBV28 and TRBJ1-2; maybe TRBD1 (6 bases). Trimming removed 5 bases at V and 1 base at J, with 17 bases between. CDR1 MDHEN and CDR2 SYDVKM come from the germline V gene. The CDR3 consists of 16 residues. The CDR3 sequence: CASSPAYEGGNYGYTF. CDR3 coding DNA: TGTGCCAGCAGTCCCGCATACGAGGGGGGTAACTATGGCTACACCTTC.

The chain employs TRBV19 and TRBJ1-4; 11 positions match TRBD1. CDR3 length: 13 amino acids. V dropped 6 bases and J dropped 6; count of bases not matched to a gene: 0. Germline assignment: CDR1 LNHDA and CDR2 SQIVND (reference sequence). CDR3 sequence: CASRDRGHEKLFF. In DNA form, the CDR3 reads TGTGCCAGTAGGGACAGGGGGCATGAAAAACTGTTTTTT.

This CDR3 is CASSFLGTEAFF. The CDR3 nucleotides read TGTGCCAGCAGCTTCCTAGGCACTGAAGCTTTCTTT. The rearrangement uses TRBV7-9 and TRBJ1-1; no clear D gene. CDR1 SEHNR and CDR2 FQNEAQ come from the germline V gene (reference sequence). This CDR3 has 12 residues. V was shortened by 3 bases and J by 4 bases, with 6 bases between the two germline ends.

The chain carries TRBV7-9 and TRBJ1-1; the D gene is possibly TRBD1 (5 bases). In germline, CDR1 is SEHNR, CDR2 FQNEAQ (reference sequence). Trimming left V 5 bases short and J 0 bases short, with 10 bases between. The CDR3 is 14 residues long. The DNA for the CDR3 is TGTGCCAGCAGCAATCAGGGCCTGAACACTGAAGCTTTCTTT. This encodes CASSNQGLNTEAFF.

The chain carries TRBV6-2 or TRBV6-3 and TRBJ2-7, with 13 positions matching TRBD2. The germline V gene encodes CDR1 MNHEY and CDR2 SVGEGT. V lost 4 bases to trimming and J lost 5 bases; unmatched junction nucleotides: 5. The CDR3 consists of 15 residues. CDR3 in DNA: TGTGCCAGCAGTTCCGGACTAGCGGGAGTAGACGAGCAGTACTTC. It encodes CASSSGLAGVDEQYF.

The rearrangement joins TRBV15 to TRBJ1-5, with TRBD1 as a possible D gene (5 bases). The CDR3 spans 14 residues. Trimming stripped 5 bases from V and 6 bases from J, with 14 bases between. Germline V CDR1 and CDR2: LNHNV, YYDKDF (reference sequence). DNA for the CDR3: TGTGCCACCAGCGGTAGCAGGGACGGTCAGCCCCAGCATTTT. This encodes CATSGSRDGQPQHF.

This chain joins TRBV20-1 and TRBJ2-1, with TRBD2 identical over 12 bases. V shed 3 bases, J shed 7 bases, and the junction held 7 bases outside the gene matches. Per the germline V gene, CDR1 is DFQATT and CDR2 is SNEGSKA (reference sequence). The CDR3 spans 15 residues. The CDR3 bases are TGCAGTGCTAGTTGGTCTAGCGGGGGGGTTAATGAGCAGTTCTTC. Translated, it gives CSASWSSGGVNEQFF.

V usage is TRBV5-6 and J usage is TRBJ1-5, with D tentatively TRBD1 (5 bases). CDR1 and CDR2 (germline): SGHDT, YYEEEE. V was clipped by 0 bases and J by 5 bases, with 21 bases between them. The CDR3 is 18 amino acids. Here the CDR3 DNA reads TGTGCCAGCAGCTTGGGCCGATACGGGGGAATGGGATATCAGCCCCAGCATTTT. It encodes CASSLGRYGGMGYQPQHF.

This clone was seen a single time. The CDR3 DNA follows: TGCGCCAGCAGCTTGGAACCGTTTAACACTGAAGCTTTCTTT. Translated: CASSLEPFNTEAFF. V and J are TRBV5-1 and TRBJ1-1; D is undetermined. V gave up 0 bases and J gave up 2 bases, with 8 bases separating them. CDR3 length equals 14 residues. The germline V gene encodes CDR1 SGHRS and CDR2 YFSETQ.

V and J are TRBV27 and TRBJ1-2; D gene unclear. The germline CDR1 and CDR2 sequences are MNHEY and SMNVEV (reference sequence). The CDR3 runs to 13 residues. Deletions cut 0 bases from V and 8 bases from J, with 10 bases between. The CDR3 sequence: CASSLSGFEGYTF. Written as DNA, the CDR3 is TGTGCCAGCAGTTTATCAGGGTTCGAGGGCTACACCTTC.

The chain joins TRBV6-2 or TRBV6-3 to TRBJ2-2; D assignment may be TRBD1 or TRBD2 (5 bases each). Germline assignment: CDR1 MNHEY and CDR2 SVGEGT. This CDR3 spans 14 amino acids. V was clipped by 4 bases and J by 4 bases, with 10 bases between them. The DNA for the CDR3 is TGTGCCAGCAGTTTTCCAGGGACCACCGGGGAGCTGTTTTTT. Translated: CASSFPGTTGELFF.

The chain recombines TRBV3-1 (or the pseudogene TRBV3-2) with TRBJ2-7; a weak D match, TRBD1 (5 bases). The germline V and J ends were trimmed by 0 bases and 1 base, with 16 bases remaining between them. The CDR3 runs 17 residues. CDR1 and CDR2 from the germline V gene are LGHDT and YNNKEL (reference sequence). The CDR3 coding sequence is TGTGCCAGCAGCCAAGATAATATGGGGCCCCTATCCTACGAGCAGTACTTC. Its translation is CASSQDNMGPLSYEQYF.

The genes are TRBV9 and TRBJ2-7; D gene unclear. Looked up from germline, CDR1 is SGDLS and CDR2 is YYNGEE. V was clipped by 0 bases and J by 0 bases, with 10 bases between them. This CDR3 has 15 residues. The CDR3 region has the DNA TGTGCCAGCAGCGTAGGGTCAGGCGGCTCCTACGAGCAGTACTTC. Its translation is CASSVGSGGSYEQYF.

This chain joins TRBV18 and TRBJ1-3, with D unresolved. CDR1 and CDR2 (germline): KGHSH, LQKENI. The V gene lost 5 bases and the J gene lost 0 bases, with 11 bases spanning the gap. The CDR3 has 15 amino acids. The CDR3 is CASSGSRNSGNTIYF. The CDR3 DNA sequence: TGTGCCAGCTCAGGTTCGAGAAACTCTGGAAACACCATATATTTT.

The V gene is TRBV2, the J gene TRBJ2-1; either TRBD1 or TRBD2 may fit D (5 bases each). CDR3 length equals 15 residues. Deletions cut 3 bases from V and 9 bases from J, with 18 bases between. The germline CDR1 and CDR2 sequences are SNHLY and FYNNEI. CDR3 sequence: CASSEGRLPTGEQFF. The CDR3 nucleotides read TGTGCCAGCAGTGAGGGACGGCTACCTACGGGTGAGCAGTTCTTC. Full variable domain (missing parts from reference TRBV2 and TRBJ2-1): EPEVTQTPSHQVTQMGQEVILRCVPISNHLYFYWYRQILGQKVEFLVSFYNNEISEKSEIFDDQFSVERPDGSNFTLKIRSTKLEDSAMYFCASSEGRLPTGEQFFGPGTRLTVL.

This clone was counted only a few times. In the same sample, other DNA sequences code for this CDR3. This rearrangement joins TRBV5-6 to TRBJ2-7, with D possibly TRBD2 on 5 matching bases. The ends were cut back, 0 bases at V and 0 bases at J, with 7 bases in the middle. CDR1 is SGHDT, CDR2 YYEEEE, per germline. This CDR3 has 14 residues. The chain's CDR3 is CASSLGAGSYEQYF. CDR3 sequence (DNA): TGTGCCAGCAGCTTGGGGGCGGGCTCCTACGAGCAGTACTTC.